This paragraph covers one T cell receptor (beta chain) sequence. Its antigen is currently unknown. The data were taken from a study of T cell responses to AZD1222 COVID-19 vaccine. Study-wide results and caveats: The donor group comprised mostly white British people and more females; the analysis possibly underestimated clonal diversity.

Repertoires were generated with immunoSEQ multiplex PCR, while TCRdb's copy carries only in-frame clones and drops some. Among approximately 110,000 clones listed, around nine tenths were seen once. The V gene's germline CDR1 is LGHNA and CDR2 YSLEER. This CDR3 has 17 amino acids. The germline V and J ends were trimmed by 3 bases and 8 bases, with 22 bases remaining between them. The sample here was peripheral blood, taken on day 0 of AZD1222 vaccination. The origin of this receptor is an adult in good health. The genes are TRBV4-3 and TRBJ1-4; D might be TRBD1 (6 bases). The CDR3 region has the DNA TGCGCCAGCAGCCACACCCTCCTTACAGGGTTATTCGAAAAACTGTTTTTT. As protein: CASSHTLLTGLFEKLFF.